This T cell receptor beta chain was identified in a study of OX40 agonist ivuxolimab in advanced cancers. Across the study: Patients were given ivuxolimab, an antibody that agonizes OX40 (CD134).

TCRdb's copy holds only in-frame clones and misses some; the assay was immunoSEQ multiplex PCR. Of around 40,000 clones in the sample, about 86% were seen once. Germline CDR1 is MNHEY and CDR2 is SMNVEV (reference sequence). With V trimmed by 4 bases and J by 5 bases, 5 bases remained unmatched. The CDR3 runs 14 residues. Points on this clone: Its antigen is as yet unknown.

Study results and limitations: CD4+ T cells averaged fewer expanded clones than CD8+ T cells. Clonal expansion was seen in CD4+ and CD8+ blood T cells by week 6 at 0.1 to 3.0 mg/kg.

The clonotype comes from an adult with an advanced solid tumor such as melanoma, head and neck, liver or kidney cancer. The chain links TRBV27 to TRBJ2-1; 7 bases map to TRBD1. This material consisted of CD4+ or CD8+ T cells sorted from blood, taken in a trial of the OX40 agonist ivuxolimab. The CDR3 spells CASSYEGANNEQFF. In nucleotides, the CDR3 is TGTGCCAGCAGTTATGAGGGGGCGAACAATGAGCAGTTCTTC.